These T cell receptor beta chains were read from a single sample in a study of blood T cells in healthy people across ages. TCRdb redid the calling of the 5' RACE reads with MiXCR, one entry per CDR3 protein. The data contain 1.5 million to 1.9 million distinct CDR3 sequences, about 42% of them singletons. The material sequenced was blood. These receptors originate from a young woman in good health. CDR3s include the opening cysteine and the closing phenylalanine or tryptophan. D genes are given only for firm matches.

j_gene,d_gene,v_gene,len,CDR3aa
TRBJ2-5,NA,TRBV7-2,19,CASSVPNFVGERPQETQYF
TRBJ2-3,TRBD1,TRBV12-3/TRBV12-4,15,CASRQDRGSADTQYF
TRBJ2-1,TRBD2,TRBV10-3,15,CAISSVAGDLNEQFF
TRBJ1-2,NA,TRBV20-1,14,CSARERSNFDGYTF
TRBJ1-2,NA,TRBV4-1,17,CASSLSLSGIRDYGYTF
TRBJ2-3,TRBD1,TRBV27,14,CASSLSRGIDTQYF
TRBJ2-3,NA,TRBV7-9,15,CASSVGLMSTDTQYF
TRBJ2-1,TRBD2,TRBV7-9,13,CTSSTSGIVEQFF
TRBJ1-4,NA,TRBV6-6,15,CASRPMVGTEEKLFF
TRBJ1-4,NA,TRBV7-2,14,CASSPPGVNEKLFF
TRBJ2-7,TRBD2,TRBV28,14,CTSKVSGSSYEQYF
NA,TRBD1,TRBV3-1,14,CASSKGTVEETQYF
TRBJ2-4,NA,TRBV7-2,17,CASSLALAGEAKNIQYF
TRBJ1-2,NA,TRBV20-1,11,CSPKRGSGYTF
TRBJ2-5,NA,TRBV7-9,14,CASSSQRGRDTQYF
TRBJ2-1,NA,TRBV20-1,14,CSARGAGLGCEQFF
TRBJ1-2,TRBD1,TRBV6-2/TRBV6-3,14,CASSYGGTGSGYTF
TRBJ2-5,NA,TRBV12-3/TRBV12-4,17,CASSFFSGPISYNEQYF
TRBJ1-1,NA,TRBV7-9,13,CASSLAGITEAFF
TRBJ1-2,NA,TRBV27,14,CASSWQGIGYGYTF
NA,TRBD2,TRBV2,12,CASSEAGIEQYF
TRBJ1-2,NA,TRBV4-1,15,CASSHILKGGDGYTF
TRBJ2-7,NA,TRBV6-5,12,CATGTPYNEQYF
TRBJ2-1,NA,TRBV11-1,14,CASSLWRTDNEQFF
TRBJ1-4,TRBD1,TRBV30,13,CAFADRGREKLFF
TRBJ1-5,TRBD1,TRBV6-2/TRBV6-3,17,CASRTHRGRISNQPQHF
TRBJ2-3,TRBD2,TRBV9,17,CASSLTGLAGTSDTQYF
TRBJ1-4,NA,TRBV20-1,13,CSAFIATNEKLFF
TRBJ2-3,NA,TRBV25-1,16,CASSEMKGTDTDTQYF
TRBJ2-1,NA,TRBV25-1,16,CASSDLGGGSYNEQFF
TRBJ1-1,NA,TRBV10-3,13,CAIRVTATYEAFF
TRBJ2-6,NA,TRBV6-5,15,CASSYGQLGANVLTF
TRBJ2-5,TRBD1,TRBV12-3/TRBV12-4,17,CASSLAYGQGFGETQYF
TRBJ2-7,NA,TRBV5-1,15,CASSLDNLSLYEQYF
TRBJ2-1,NA,TRBV20-1,14,CSAPGLGDINEQFF
TRBJ1-2,NA,TRBV6-1,15,CASSESTHCGYGYTF
NA,NA,TRBV2,13,CASTTGTPETQYF
TRBJ2-1,TRBD2,TRBV10-2,14,CASSGLAPYNEQFF
TRBJ1-1,NA,TRBV2,12,CASSEALPEAFF
TRBJ2-3,TRBD2,TRBV18,18,CASSSRGLAGGHDYTQYF
TRBJ1-4,TRBD1,TRBV9,15,CASSPRDRVYEKLFF
TRBJ2-1,TRBD2,TRBV2,16,CASTGLAGGSYNEQFF
TRBJ2-7,TRBD1,TRBV4-3,18,CASSQDRIVWDRGSEQYF
TRBJ2-1,TRBD1,TRBV4-2,16,CASSHGDRDNTYEQFF
TRBJ1-2,NA,TRBV10-2,14,CASSENTLIYGYTF
TRBJ2-1,NA,TRBV4-2,17,CASSQDEGLSSYNEQFF
TRBJ1-2,NA,TRBV10-3,13,CAISETDGGGYTF
TRBJ2-1,NA,TRBV20-1,14,CSARRLDSYNEQFF
TRBJ2-1,NA,TRBV28,15,CASSSRRGLRDEQFF
TRBJ2-5,TRBD2,TRBV4-1,14,CASRSGEARDEQYF
TRBJ1-1,NA,TRBV5-1,14,CASSLSDRHTEAFF
TRBJ2-5,TRBD2,TRBV28,19,CASSSLHLAGGRPQETQYF
TRBJ2-1,NA,TRBV29-1,12,CSVDRSSNEQFF
TRBJ2-3,NA,TRBV29-1,13,CSVVGRATDTQYF
TRBJ2-7,TRBD2,TRBV6-5,15,CASGRPGLDPYEQYF
TRBJ1-2,TRBD1,TRBV6-5,14,CASSPTGEKDGYTF
TRBJ2-7,NA,TRBV7-8,15,CASSLGAQGSYEQYF